One T cell receptor beta chain is described in this entry. Data came from immunoSEQ multiplex PCR; TCRdb stores just in-frame clones and leaves some out. The sample has some 130,000 clones, about 88% seen once. This sample is drawn from a study of PD-1 blockade in mismatch repair-deficient tumors. Study-wide background: Patients had more than ten mismatch repair-deficient cancer types, all previously treated and progressing.

The sample here was peripheral blood, taken 72 weeks after starting pembrolizumab. The source of this sequence is an adult with mismatch repair-deficient cancer.

The chain's CDR3 is CASTGAYEQYF. DNA of the CDR3: TGTGCCAGTACAGGGGCCTACGAGCAGTACTTC. The chain recombines TRBV6-6 with TRBJ2-7; 7 bases match TRBD1. CDR3 size: 11 residues. Germline CDR1 MNHNY, CDR2 SVGAGI (reference sequence). The trim removed 9 bases at V and 2 bases at J, leaving 1 base unmatched.